The rows below give T cell receptor beta chains drawn from one sample of a study of blood T cell repertoires in COVID-19. The table came from immunoSEQ multiplex PCR; TCRdb's copy has only in-frame clones and leaves some out. The sample records more than 350,000 clones, about 87% being singletons. Sequenced material: PBMCs or T cells enriched from blood (not recorded which). These receptors came from a woman in her forties or fifties who had recovered from COVID-19. The CDR3 runs from the conserved cysteine through the conserved F or W. D genes are given only for firm matches. Size is stated for part of the rows, as once, few or many counts, or as a class when the clone is expanded.

d_call j_call v_call clone_size cdr3_aa cdr3_nt
. TRBJ1-1 TRBV6-5 few CASRLGGYTEAFF TGTGCCAGCAGACTGGGGGGATACACTGAAGCTTTCTTT
. TRBJ2-3 TRBV13 . CASSLIQGTDTQYF TGTGCCAGCAGCCTAATTCAGGGCACAGATACGCAGTATTTT
. TRBJ2-7 TRBV5-1 once CASSPRGGGPYEQYF TGCGCCAGCAGCCCGAGAGGGGGGGGTCCCTACGAGCAGTACTTC
TRBD1 TRBJ2-7 TRBV5-6 few CASSPLGDRPYEQYF TGTGCCAGCAGCCCACTTGGGGACAGACCCTACGAGCAGTACTTC
. TRBJ1-2 TRBV5-4 . CASSLAGGWHGYTF TGTGCCAGCAGCTTGGCGGGGGGATGGCATGGCTACACCTTC
TRBD2 TRBJ2-1 TRBV6-5 . CASSDSSAGGDEQFF TGTGCCAGCAGTGACTCATCAGCGGGGGGAGATGAGCAGTTCTTC
. TRBJ1-1 TRBV30 once CAWPGPVVGGEAFF TGTGCCTGGCCGGGTCCGGTGGTGGGGGGTGAAGCTTTCTTT
. TRBJ2-2 TRBV15 . CATSRDLANTGELFF TGTGCCACCAGCAGAGATCTTGCGAACACCGGGGAGCTGTTTTTT
TRBD1 TRBJ1-1 TRBV5-1 . CASSGSGGLGDTEAFF TGCGCCAGCAGCGGTTCAGGGGGATTGGGTGACACTGAAGCTTTCTTT
. TRBJ1-2 TRBV3-1/TRBV3-2 few CASSQLDSYGYTF TGTGCCAGCAGCCAACTCGACAGCTATGGCTACACCTTC
. TRBJ2-7 TRBV2 . CASNTGYEQYF TGTGCCAGCAACACGGGTTACGAGCAGTACTTC
. TRBJ2-7 TRBV20-1 . CSASSSYEQYF TGCAGTGCTTCTTCCTCCTACGAGCAGTACTTC
. TRBJ2-3 TRBV4-1 few CASSPEGGGLKTDTQYF TGCGCCAGCAGCCCCGAGGGAGGGGGGCTCAAGACAGATACGCAGTATTTT
. TRBJ1-1 TRBV7-6 . CASSFRRDLGYNTEAFF TGTGCCAGCAGCTTCCGTCGGGACTTGGGGTATAACACTGAAGCTTTCTTT
. TRBJ1-4 TRBV2 . CASRLDEKLFF TGTGCCAGCAGACTAGATGAAAAACTGTTTTTT
. TRBJ1-5 TRBV27 . CASSFREGQPQHF TGTGCCAGCAGTTTCAGGGAAGGACAGCCCCAGCATTTT
TRBD1 TRBJ1-1 TRBV6-6 . CASNGRGRMTEAFF TGTGCCAGCAACGGCAGGGGGCGGATGACTGAAGCTTTCTTT
TRBD2 TRBJ2-7 TRBV4-1 once CASSPGLARPYEQYF TGCGCCAGCAGCCCGGGACTAGCGCGCCCCTACGAGCAGTACTTC
. TRBJ1-2 TRBV7-9 . CASSTARGYGYTF TGTGCCAGCAGCACTGCTCGGGGCTATGGCTACACCTTC
. TRBJ1-1 TRBV27 . CASSLGHSMPEAFF TGTGCCAGCAGTTTAGGACACTCTATGCCTGAAGCTTTCTTT
TRBD2 TRBJ2-3 TRBV15 once CATSRGTGTSGGSTDTQYF TGTGCCACCAGCAGAGGGACCGGGACTAGCGGGGGTTCCACAGATACGCAGTATTTT
. TRBJ1-1 TRBV6-2/TRBV6-3 . CASSYQRQVEAFF TGTGCCAGCAGTTACCAAAGACAGGTTGAAGCTTTCTTT
. TRBJ2-5 TRBV29-1 . CSTLTGNSPYF TGCAGCACCCTGACAGGAAATTCCCCGTACTTC
. TRBJ2-3 TRBV6-5 . CASSYGQGGPPDTQYF TGTGCCAGCAGTTATGGTCAGGGGGGCCCTCCAGATACGCAGTATTTT
. TRBJ2-2 TRBV5-1 . CASSQGTLQAGELFF TGCGCCAGCAGCCAAGGGACTTTACAGGCCGGGGAGCTGTTTTTT
. TRBJ1-4 TRBV2 . CASRNSFANEKLFF TGTGCCAGCAGAAATTCCTTTGCGAATGAAAAACTGTTTTTT
TRBD1 TRBJ1-4 TRBV5-8 . CASSLVSQGAIGEKLFF TGTGCCAGCAGCTTGGTCTCTCAGGGGGCGATTGGGGAAAAACTGTTTTTT
. TRBJ2-2 TRBV7-2 . CASRPDRNTGELFF TGTGCCAGCAGACCTGACAGGAACACCGGGGAGCTGTTTTTT
. TRBJ1-5 TRBV5-6 . CASSSGYGLPQHF TGTGCCAGCAGCTCAGGGTATGGTCTACCCCAGCATTTT
TRBD1 TRBJ1-2 TRBV18 few CASSPGRDRPDSGYTF TGTGCCAGCTCACCCGGCCGGGACAGACCCGACTCTGGCTACACCTTC
. TRBJ2-3 TRBV19 . CASSTRGNTDTQYF TGTGCCAGTAGTACGAGGGGGAACACAGATACGCAGTATTTT
. TRBJ1-4 TRBV19 . CASSDPRGRGNEKLFF TGTGCCAGTAGTGACCCCAGGGGCAGGGGTAATGAAAAACTGTTTTTT
. TRBJ1-6 TRBV25-1 once CASSDVYNSPLHF TGTGCCAGCAGTGACGTCTATAATTCACCCCTCCACTTT
. TRBJ1-5 TRBV28 . CASTSGGQPQHF TGTGCCAGCACGTCCGGGGGTCAGCCCCAGCATTTT
. TRBJ1-5 TRBV18 . CASSPEMDYSNQPQHF TGTGCCAGCTCACCCGAGATGGACTATAGCAATCAGCCCCAGCATTTT
TRBD1 TRBJ1-5 TRBV6-5 . CASSLEGATNQPQHF TGTGCCAGCAGTTTGGAGGGGGCGACGAATCAGCCCCAGCATTTT